The 23 T cell receptor beta chains below were found in one sample sequenced in a study of CD8 T cells in ankylosing spondylitis. Study-wide results and caveats: Seemingly distinctive of ankylosing spondylitis blood was a TCR beta motif formed by eight highly homologous variants.

For these TCRs, the target antigens are not known. TCRdb called the 5' RACE reads again in MiXCR, with one record for every CDR3 protein. The top ten hold about a fifth of the sample, which has around 770,000 distinct CDR3 sequences, around 20% seen once. Source material: blood, either unsorted or a sorted T cell fraction (not recorded which). The receptor set was obtained from a male donor with ankylosing spondylitis.

V and J are TRBV7-6 and TRBJ2-1, with no clear D. Germline V gene lookup returns CDR1 SGHVS and CDR2 FNYEAQ. V was clipped by 0 bases and J by 4 bases, with 19 bases between them. The length of the CDR3 is 18 residues. CDR3 in DNA: TGTGCCAGCAGCTTAGCGGCTTCAGGAGCACTCCTATACAATGAGCAGTTCTTC. This encodes CASSLAASGALLYNEQFF.

This clonotype was found a few times. The chain joins TRBV5-1 to TRBJ1-1, with D hard to call. V lost 3 bases and J 3 bases, leaving 12 bases between the germline ends. Germline V gives CDR1 SGHRS, CDR2 YFSETQ. The CDR3 has 14 amino acids. CDR3 DNA: TGCGCCAGCAGCTCCGTAGATGCGGACACTGAAGCTTTCTTT. It encodes CASSSVDADTEAFF. The full variable domain, with the rest looked up from reference TRBV5-1 and TRBJ1-1, is KAGVTQTPRYLIKTRGQQVTLSCSPISGHRSVSWYQQTPGQGLQFLFEYFSETQRNKGNFPGRFSGRQFSNSRSEMNVSTLELGDSALYLCASSSVDADTEAFFGQGTRLTVV.

This clonotype was recorded once. The chain employs TRBV15 and TRBJ2-3; 8 nucleotides line up with TRBD2. This CDR3 is 13 amino acids long. Germline CDR1 is LNHNV and CDR2 is YYDKDF (reference sequence). The V and J ends lost 6 bases and 8 bases, in that order; junction bases with no gene match: 7. DNA of the CDR3: TGTGCCACCAGTAGAACAGCGGGAGCTACGCAGTATTTT. Protein sequence: CATSRTAGATQYF.

The chain uses TRBV2 and TRBJ1-1; D not resolved. Trimming shortened V by 10 bases and J by 4 bases, and 25 bases separated the two germline ends. Germline CDR1 is SNHLY and CDR2 is FYNNEI. This CDR3 comprises 16 residues. In DNA, the CDR3 is TGTGCCACCGAAACCAGCCACTCCGCCCCCGGCACTGAAGCTTTCTTT. Translated, it gives CATETSHSAPGTEAFF.

The table lists this clonotype with many counts. The rearrangement uses TRBV12-3 or TRBV12-4 and TRBJ2-1, with 12 bases fitting TRBD2. J was trimmed by 6 bases and V by 5 bases; bases with no gene match: 8. This CDR3 contains 16 residues. CDR3 protein: CASSPRLAGAGNEQFF. The CDR3 DNA reads TGTGCCAGCAGTCCCAGACTAGCGGGAGCTGGCAATGAGCAGTTCTTC.

This chain uses TRBV6-2 or TRBV6-3 with TRBJ2-5, with 10 positions matching TRBD2. With V trimmed by 0 bases and J by 4 bases, 5 bases remained unmatched. CDR3 length: 16 amino acids. The germline V gene has CDR1 MNHEY and CDR2 SVGEGT. The CDR3 sequence: CASSYSSGRAGETQYF. Here the CDR3 DNA reads TGTGCCAGCAGTTACTCGAGCGGGAGGGCCGGAGAGACCCAGTACTTC.

This clonotype has only a few counts. V usage is TRBV30 and J usage is TRBJ1-2; no clear D gene. This CDR3 region has 12 residues. Deletions cut 2 bases from V and 1 base from J, with 5 bases between. Germline V lookup: CDR1 GTSNPN, CDR2 SVGIG (reference sequence). The CDR3 DNA sequence: TGTGCCTGGAGTAAGGATAACTATGGCTACACCTTC. Translated: CAWSKDNYGYTF. Together with reference TRBV30 and TRBJ1-2, the CDR3 gives the full variable domain: SQTIHQWPATLVQPVGSPLSLECTVEGTSNPNLYWYRQAAGRGLQLLFYSVGIGQISSEVPQNLSASRPQDRQFILSSKKLLLSDSGFYLCAWSKDNYGYTFGSGTRLTVV.

V and J are TRBV20-1 and TRBJ1-2; a possible D gene is TRBD1 (6 bases). The germline V gene has CDR1 DFQATT and CDR2 SNEGSKA (reference sequence). The CDR3 covers 13 residues. The V gene lost 3 bases and the J gene lost 4 bases, with 12 bases spanning the gap. As DNA, the CDR3 is TGCAGTGCTAGCCCGGGGGGCCGCTATGGCTACACCTTC. Its protein is CSASPGGRYGYTF.

The chain is built from TRBV5-1 and TRBJ2-5, with 7 bases identical to TRBD2. The CDR3 loop spans 14 amino acids. The junction had 6 bases not matched to a gene; V was cut back by 5 bases and J by 2 bases. Germline CDR1 SGHRS, CDR2 YFSETQ. Here the CDR3 reads CASSSPGLQETQYF. In DNA form, the CDR3 reads TGCGCCAGCAGTTCTCCGGGACTACAAGAGACCCAGTACTTC.

The CDR3 spells CAWSETSPADTQYF. CDR3 in DNA: TGTGCCTGGAGTGAGACTAGTCCGGCAGATACGCAGTATTTT. V gene TRBV30 combines with J gene TRBJ2-3, with TRBD2 as a possible D gene (6 bases). CDR3 size: 14 residues. CDR1 is GTSNPN, CDR2 SVGIG, per germline (reference sequence). The germline V and J ends were trimmed by 1 base and 4 bases, with 12 bases remaining between them.

A few counts support this clonotype. The chain recombines TRBV12-3 or TRBV12-4 with TRBJ1-2; a weak D match, TRBD1 (6 bases). This CDR3 region has 13 residues. The V gene lost 3 bases and the J gene lost 13 bases, with 18 bases spanning the gap. The CDR3 bases are TGTGCCAGCAGTTTTCAAGTACAGGGAACGGCCACCTTC. This gives the protein CASSFQVQGTATF.

The CDR3 sequence: CASRPEGGAKNIQYF. DNA for the CDR3: TGTGCCAGCAGGCCCGAGGGGGGGGCCAAAAACATTCAGTACTTC. The rearrangement links TRBV11-2 to TRBJ2-4; perhaps TRBD2 as D (7 bases). The CDR3 is made up of 15 amino acids. Germline CDR1 is SGHAT and CDR2 is FQNNGV. V was cut by 6 bases and J by 1 base, with 13 bases left in between.

V and J are TRBV12-3 or TRBV12-4 and TRBJ2-1; TRBD2 aligns across 8 bases. The CDR3 is 16 amino acids. Losses at the gene ends were 7 bases for V and 4 bases for J; bases not matched to a gene: 12. The CDR3 sequence: CASMGRTSREYNEQFF. The CDR3 DNA follows: TGTGCCAGCATGGGTCGGACTAGCAGAGAGTACAATGAGCAGTTCTTC.

This clonotype appeared a few times. In DNA, the CDR3 is TGTGCCAGCAGCCGGCCCGGGCAGGGGAGGACCGGGGAGCTGTTTTTT. This sequence encodes CASSRPGQGRTGELFF. The chain carries TRBV14 and TRBJ2-2; the D gene could be TRBD1 or TRBD2 (6 bases each). The V end was cut by 4 bases, the J end by 5 bases, with 17 bases between. The CDR3 extends over 16 amino acids. Germline CDR1 is SGHDN and CDR2 is FVKESK.

This clonotype was recorded once. CDR3 coding DNA: TGTGCCAGCAGTGTATTAGGGACAGACACTGAAGCTTTCTTT. Amino acid sequence: CASSVLGTDTEAFF. V is TRBV27 and J is TRBJ1-1; 7 nucleotides align to TRBD1. CDR3 length: 14 residues. From germline, CDR1 is MNHEY and CDR2 SMNVEV (reference sequence). V shed 5 bases, J shed 3 bases, and the junction held 6 bases outside the gene matches.

This clonotype was found a few times. The chain employs TRBV20-1 and TRBJ1-6, with D possibly matching TRBD1 (5 bases). In germline, CDR1 is DFQATT, CDR2 SNEGSKA (reference sequence). V gave up 0 bases and J gave up 3 bases, with 15 bases separating them. This CDR3 is built from 17 residues. Here the CDR3 reads CSARDLGGNNYNSPLHF. CDR3 DNA: TGCAGTGCTAGAGATCTGGGGGGTAACAACTATAATTCACCCCTCCACTTT.

The chain uses TRBV7-6 and TRBJ2-1; D unclear. The CDR3 runs 15 residues. The germline gives CDR1 SGHVS, CDR2 FNYEAQ. V was clipped by 4 bases and J by 4 bases, with 14 bases between them. In DNA form, the CDR3 reads TGTGCCAGCAGCTCTCTGCCGGAAGCTTACAATGAGCAGTTCTTC. It is translated as CASSSLPEAYNEQFF.

The chain links TRBV6-2 or TRBV6-3 to TRBJ2-1; 12 bases are shared with TRBD2. Germline V gene lookup returns CDR1 MNHEY and CDR2 SVGEGT. The CDR3 length is 14 residues. The trim removed 7 bases at V and 5 bases at J, leaving 3 bases unmatched. The CDR3 nucleotides are TGTGCCAGCAAGGGACTAGCGGGCAACAATGAGCAGTTCTTC. Protein product: CASKGLAGNNEQFF.

The CDR3 DNA reads as TGTGCCAGCAGAAAACTAGCGCCTACCTACGAGCAGTACTTC. Protein product: CASRKLAPTYEQYF. The chain combines TRBV6-2 or TRBV6-3 with TRBJ2-7; 7 bases align to TRBD2. V was pared by 6 bases and J by 2 bases, with 7 bases of the junction left unmatched. The V gene's germline CDR1 is MNHEY and CDR2 SVGEGT. This CDR3 contains 14 residues.

The V gene is TRBV27, the J gene TRBJ2-5, with D possibly called TRBD1 or TRBD2 (5 bases each). The CDR3 is 15 residues long. V lost 5 bases and J lost 4, with 17 bases in between. The germline CDR1 and CDR2 sequences are MNHEY and SMNVEV (reference sequence). The CDR3 sequence is CASSPRGSGGETQYF. CDR3 nucleotides: TGTGCCAGCAGTCCTCGGGGATCTGGGGGAGAGACCCAGTACTTC.

This clonotype was detected a few times. The J gene is TRBJ1-6, the V gene TRBV6-6; the match to TRBD1 covers 7 bases. Looked up from germline, CDR1 is MNHNY and CDR2 is SVGAGI (reference sequence). This CDR3 is built from 13 residues. With V trimmed by 8 bases and J by 7 bases, 5 bases remained unmatched. The CDR3 DNA reads TGTGCCAGCCGATCGACAGGGAATTCACCCCTCCACTTT. Its protein is CASRSTGNSPLHF.

The chain has TRBV9 and TRBJ2-2; D might be TRBD2 (6 bases). The CDR3 contains 14 residues. Trimming stripped 4 bases from V and 2 bases from J, with 9 bases between. Germline V CDR1 and CDR2: SGDLS, YYNGEE. The CDR3 DNA sequence: TGTGCCAGCAGCCAGGACTACAACACCGGGGAGCTGTTTTTT. Protein product: CASSQDYNTGELFF.

The J gene is TRBJ2-3, the V gene TRBV5-1; no definite D call. The germline gives CDR1 SGHRS, CDR2 YFSETQ. CDR3 length equals 16 residues. V was clipped by 4 bases and J by 0 bases, with 15 bases between them. The CDR3 loop is CASSPQPHTSTDTQYF. CDR3 DNA: TGCGCCAGCAGCCCCCAGCCGCATACCAGCACAGATACGCAGTATTTT.